The entry below describes one T cell receptor beta chain. Selection for sequencing was limited to patients who had shown CD8+CD57+ cell expansion by flow cytometry. This entry comes from a study of CD8+CD57+ T cells in acquired aplastic anemia. For CDR3 and TCR beta VDJ profiling, genomic DNA was the template used. One entry per CDR3 protein results from TCRdb running MiXCR on the reads. The top ten hold 0.82% of the sample, which has 450,000 to 550,000 distinct CDR3 sequences, under 40% seen once. V gave up 4 bases and J gave up 2 bases; unmatched junction bases: 8. Germline assignment: CDR1 SGHNT and CDR2 YYREEE (reference sequence). The CDR3 sequence is 15 residues long.

This receptor was identified in a human donor with aplastic anemia. The V gene is TRBV5-4, the J gene TRBJ1-2; 7 positions match TRBD1. Source material: sorted CD4+, CD8+, or CD8+CD57+ T cells (not recorded which) from PBMCs. CDR3 residues: CASSPPGTENYGYTF. In nucleotides, the CDR3 is TGTGCCAGCAGCCCCCCCGGGACAGAGAACTATGGCTACACCTTC.